This TCR beta chain was recovered during a study of response to subunit inactivated influenza vaccine. The study's findings and limits: It was suggested by the authors that few new T cells are recruited by each seasonal influenza vaccination.

A word on this clonotype: Its specificity is not known.

A single record per CDR3 protein comes from TCRdb applying MiXCR to the RT-PCR reads. In the table there are approximately 700,000 distinct CDR3 sequences, 15% to 19% of which are singletons. After removal of 1 base from V and 0 bases from J, the junction contained 10 bases not matched to a gene. The CDR3 is 17 amino acids. From germline, CDR1 is DFQATT and CDR2 SNEGSKA (reference sequence). This sample comprised PBMCs from blood, obtained roughly 12 days after vaccination. The chain has TRBV20-1 and TRBJ1-2, with 8 bases fitting TRBD1. The sequence was collected from a man aged 50 to 59 who received an inactivated influenza vaccine. The CDR3 loop reads CSARALTGTGANYGYTF. The CDR3 nucleotides read TGCAGTGCTAGAGCCCTTACCGGGACAGGAGCTAACTATGGCTACACCTTC.